These 4 T cell receptor beta chains came from one sample sequenced in a study of early T cells in non-severe SARS-CoV-2 infection. A single record per CDR3 protein comes from TCRdb applying MiXCR to the 5' RACE reads. There are about 50,000 distinct CDR3 sequences in the sample; over 13% occur only once, and about 4% lies in the top ten. Sequencing was performed on whole blood, taken at baseline. The receptor set was obtained from an adult who was a healthcare worker with PCR-confirmed SARS-CoV-2 infection or an uninfected control (not recorded which).

The sample holds many counts of this clonotype. CDR3 in DNA: TGTGCCAGCAGCTGGGACAGACCGACTACGCTCCAAGAGACCCAGTACTTC. This sequence encodes CASSWDRPTTLQETQYF. This rearrangement joins TRBV5-5 to TRBJ2-5; 7 bases agree with TRBD1. The CDR3 has 17 amino acids. V dropped 3 bases and J dropped 1; count of bases not matched to a gene: 12. The germline V gene has CDR1 SGHKS and CDR2 YYEKEE (reference sequence).

In this sample, this clonotype turned up a few times. This chain connects TRBV12-5 to TRBJ2-3, with 10 bases that match TRBD1. Germline trimming cut 2 bases from V and 6 bases from J; bases unmatched to any gene: 14. The CDR3 length is 18 residues. The germline V gene has CDR1 LGHNT and CDR2 FRNRAP. CDR3 protein: CASGLTAGTGVALDTQYF. Written as DNA, the CDR3 is TGTGCTAGTGGTTTGACTGCCGGGACAGGGGTCGCCCTGGATACGCAGTATTTT.

V and J are TRBV6-5 and TRBJ2-5; TRBD1 matches 9 bases. The germline V gene encodes CDR1 MNHEY and CDR2 SVGAGI. This CDR3 contains 14 residues. Trimming removed 6 bases from V and 4 bases from J; junction bases left unmatched: 6. The CDR3 is CASSIQGAGETQYF. CDR3 nucleotides: TGTGCCAGCAGCATACAGGGGGCCGGAGAGACCCAGTACTTC.

CDR3 DNA: TGTGCCAGCAGCCTAACCATTAGCGGGATCTCCTACGAGCAGTACTTC. Protein sequence: CASSLTISGISYEQYF. The genes are TRBV11-2 and TRBJ2-7, with 8 bases lining up with TRBD2. CDR1 is SGHAT, CDR2 FQNNGV, per germline. The CDR3 is made up of 16 amino acids. V was clipped by 5 bases and J by 0 bases; unmatched bases: 9.